A selection of T cell receptor beta chains follows, all from one sample in a study of blood T cell repertoires in COVID-19. Sequenced by immunoSEQ multiplex PCR; TCRdb stores in-frame clones only, minus some. The table records 270,000 or so clones, roughly 89% of them present only once. Source material: peripheral blood. Receptors were obtained from a woman in her thirties with active or convalescent COVID-19. Each CDR3 is given with its conserved first and last residue. D genes are given only for firm matches. A row's size may be missing; if present it is once, few, many or a size class.

abundance	d_gene	v_gene	j_gene	CDR3aa	CDR3nt
-	-	TRBV4-1	TRBJ2-7	CASSVWLSGVSSYEQYF	TGCGCCAGCAGCGTATGGTTATCAGGGGTCAGCTCCTACGAGCAGTACTTC
-	-	TRBV6-1	TRBJ2-5	CASSEVTGQETQYF	TGTGCCAGCAGTGAAGTAACAGGCCAAGAGACCCAGTACTTC
-	-	TRBV7-2	TRBJ1-1	CASSPQTGLNTEAFF	TGTGCCAGCAGCCCCCAGACAGGCCTGAACACTGAAGCTTTCTTT
-	TRBD2	TRBV27	TRBJ2-7	CATSGGSGDEQYF	TGTGCCACCTCAGGCGGGAGTGGCGACGAGCAGTACTTC
few	-	TRBV5-1	TRBJ1-4	CASSRQANEKLFF	TGCGCAAGTTCCCGCCAGGCTAATGAAAAACTGTTTTTT
-	TRBD2	TRBV30	TRBJ2-4	CAWSPFTLAGGSIAKNIQYF	TGTGCCTGGAGCCCCTTTACTTTAGCGGGGGGTTCCATAGCCAAAAACATTCAGTACTTC
-	TRBD2	TRBV4-3	TRBJ2-3	CASSQELTSGGGDTQYF	TGCGCCAGCAGCCAAGAATTGACTAGCGGGGGTGGGGATACGCAGTATTTT
-	-	TRBV28	TRBJ1-6	CASSPPLGATRDNSPLHF	TGTGCCAGCAGTCCCCCGCTTGGGGCTACAAGAGATAATTCACCCCTCCACTTT
-	TRBD1	TRBV6-1	TRBJ2-3	CASSERTGYTDTQYF	TGTGCCAGCAGTGAGCGGACAGGGTACACAGATACGCAGTATTTT
few	-	TRBV13	TRBJ2-6	CASSLGTDTGANVLTF	TGTGCCAGCAGCTTAGGCACCGACACCGGGGCCAACGTCCTGACTTTC
-	-	TRBV12-3/TRBV12-4	TRBJ1-2	CASSLSRGYGYTF	TGTGCCAGCAGTTTGAGCAGGGGCTATGGCTACACCTTC
-	TRBD1	TRBV9	TRBJ2-2	CASSVGTTGETGELFF	TGTGCCAGCAGCGTAGGGACGACAGGGGAAACCGGGGAGCTGTTTTTT
few	-	TRBV25-1	TRBJ2-1	CASSISGLAYNEQFF	TGTGCCAGCAGCATCAGCGGGCTGGCCTACAATGAGCAGTTCTTC
-	TRBD2	TRBV18	TRBJ2-3	CASSPGGGVADTQYF	TGTGCCAGCTCACCAGGCGGGGGGGTTGCGGATACGCAGTATTTT
-	-	TRBV7-2	TRBJ2-3	CASSLASGGTDTQYF	TGTGCCAGCAGCTTAGCTAGCGGAGGCACAGATACGCAGTATTTT
-	-	TRBV4-1	TRBJ1-6	CASSQFAGSPLHF	TGCGCCAGCAGCCAATTCGCCGGGTCACCCCTCCACTTT
once	TRBD1	TRBV30	TRBJ1-1	CAWYRGGTEAFF	TGTGCCTGGTACAGGGGGGGAACTGAAGCTTTCTTT
-	TRBD2	TRBV12-5	TRBJ2-1	CASAPAGGQANEQFF	TGTGCTAGTGCCCCGGCGGGGGGGCAGGCGAATGAGCAGTTCTTC
-	TRBD1	TRBV6-1	TRBJ2-5	CASSELGGRGQETQYF	TGTGCCAGCAGTGAATTAGGGGGCAGGGGCCAAGAGACCCAGTACTTC
-	TRBD1	TRBV6-6	TRBJ1-3	CASSYGTGRSGNTIYF	TGTGCCAGCAGTTACGGGACAGGGCGCTCTGGAAACACCATATATTTT
few	-	TRBV30	TRBJ1-5	CAWSRTDNSNQPQHF	TGTGCCTGGAGCCGGACAGATAATAGCAATCAGCCCCAGCATTTT
-	-	TRBV4-3	TRBJ2-2	CASSQDSAGTGELFF	TGCGCCAGCAGCCAAGACAGTGCAGGGACCGGGGAGCTGTTTTTT
-	TRBD1	TRBV30	TRBJ2-5	CAWSVRGQGAAKTQYF	TGTGCCTGGAGTGTAAGGGGGCAGGGGGCGGCGAAGACCCAGTACTTC
-	TRBD1	TRBV6-2/TRBV6-3	TRBJ1-5	CASSPNAGTGNSQPQHF	TGTGCCAGCAGCCCTAACGCCGGGACAGGGAACTCCCAGCCCCAGCATTTT
-	-	TRBV5-1	TRBJ2-3	CASTPPERTDTQYF	TGCGCCAGCACGCCGCCCGAGCGCACAGATACGCAGTATTTT
-	TRBD2	TRBV7-3	TRBJ2-1	CASSVTGTSGYNEQFF	TGTGCCAGCAGCGTGACCGGGACTAGCGGCTACAATGAGCAGTTCTTC
-	-	TRBV27	TRBJ1-2	CASSWGKNYGYTF	TGTGCCAGCAGTTGGGGCAAGAACTATGGCTACACCTTC
once	TRBD1	TRBV27	TRBJ1-4	CASSPIRTGRVFEKLFF	TGTGCCAGCAGTCCCATTCGGACAGGGAGGGTTTTTGAAAAACTGTTTTTT
once	-	TRBV2	TRBJ2-5	CASSVSSGNTQYF	TGTGCCAGCAGTGTATCGAGCGGAAACACCCAGTACTTC
-	-	TRBV9	TRBJ1-1	CASSETGYTEAFF	TGTGCCAGCAGCGAAACAGGGTACACTGAAGCTTTCTTT
few	-	TRBV7-2	TRBJ1-1	CASSLGPGQREAFF	TGTGCCAGCAGCTTAGGGCCAGGGCAAAGGGAAGCTTTCTTT
few	-	TRBV28	TRBJ1-5	CASTRGGRRQPQHF	TGTGCCAGCACCCGGGGGGGTAGGCGTCAGCCCCAGCATTTT
-	TRBD1	TRBV7-9	TRBJ1-4	CASSLAWTGGEKLFF	TGTGCCAGCAGCTTAGCCTGGACAGGGGGGGAAAAACTGTTTTTT
-	-	TRBV10-3	TRBJ2-7	CAISRTSVNYEQYF	TGTGCCATCAGTAGGACATCCGTTAACTACGAGCAGTACTTC
-	TRBD1	TRBV3-1/TRBV3-2	TRBJ1-1	CASSHWRAGGTEAFF	TGTGCCAGCAGCCACTGGAGGGCAGGGGGTACTGAAGCTTTCTTT
-	TRBD1	TRBV9	TRBJ2-7	CASSPTGTGSHEQYF	TGTGCCAGCAGCCCCACCGGGACAGGTAGCCACGAGCAGTACTTC
few	TRBD1	TRBV9	TRBJ1-1	CASSILTGVLNTEAFF	TGTGCCAGCAGCATCCTCACAGGGGTCCTGAACACTGAAGCTTTCTTT
once	TRBD1	TRBV28	TRBJ2-2	CASKNQGVGGELFF	TGTGCCAGCAAGAATCAGGGGGTTGGCGGGGAGCTGTTTTTT
once	-	TRBV6-2/TRBV6-3	TRBJ2-1	CASSYSTRTWLLSYNEQFF	TGTGCCAGCAGTTACTCGACCCGGACTTGGCTTCTCTCCTACAATGAGCAGTTCTTC
-	TRBD1	TRBV13	TRBJ2-3	CASSRGQGRSDTQYF	TGTGCCAGCAGCCGTGGACAGGGGAGATCAGATACGCAGTATTTT
-	-	TRBV19	TRBJ2-2	CASSIAVTNTGELFF	TGTGCCAGTAGTATAGCGGTCACGAACACCGGGGAGCTGTTTTTT
-	TRBD1	TRBV18	TRBJ2-7	CASSPPKGTGAHEQYF	TGTGCCAGCTCACCACCGAAGGGGACAGGGGCCCACGAGCAGTACTTC